This paragraph covers one T cell receptor (beta chain) sequence. The data are from a study of cytomegalovirus exposure and HLA in healthy donors. Primers included in the PCR were 60 Vbeta and 13 Jbeta primers. Using immunoSEQ multiplex PCR, the repertoire was profiled, and TCRdb retains in-frame clones only, with some absent. Seen here are 130,000 to 150,000 clones, around 80% observed once, and the top ten hold roughly 2.2%. The sequenced material came from PBMCs. The source of this sequence is a man between 25 and 39 years old in good health and CMV-seronegative.

The CDR3 sequence: CSVGLDRGIPEAFF. For the CDR3, the DNA is TGCAGCGTTGGTCTGGACCGGGGGATACCGGAAGCTTTCTTT. The rearrangement uses TRBV29-1 and TRBJ1-1, with D possibly being TRBD1 (5 bases). Germline CDR1 and CDR2: SQVTM and ANQGSEA. The CDR3 totals 14 residues. The V end was cut by 4 bases, the J end by 8 bases, with 20 bases between.